The 6 T cell receptor beta chains in this list originate from one sample, sequenced in a study of graft-versus-host responses after intestinal transplantation. TCRdb's copy holds only in-frame clones and misses some; the assay was immunoSEQ multiplex PCR. The sample lists under 100,000 clones, 92% seen once, with roughly 0.4% in the top ten. These receptors lack a known antigen. Material: unstimulated CD8+ T cells sorted from spleen or lymph node cells, obtained before transplant. Every receptor here comes from a human donor who was the organ donor for an intestinal transplant.

The V call is TRBV27, the J call TRBJ2-7, with 11 bases aligning to TRBD1. Trimming removed 4 bases from V and 0 bases from J; junction bases left unmatched: 2. CDR1 MNHEY and CDR2 SMNVEV come from the germline V gene (reference sequence). This CDR3 has 15 amino acids. DNA of the CDR3: TGTGCCAGCAGTTCTGGGACAGGGGGCTCCTACGAGCAGTACTTC. This translates into CASSSGTGGSYEQYF.

This rearrangement joins TRBV9 to TRBJ2-1; 14 bases fit TRBD2. This CDR3 is built from 17 residues. The V segment lost 0 bases and the J segment 7 bases; nucleotides outside the gene matches: 6. Per germline, CDR1 SGDLS and CDR2 YYNGEE. CDR3 protein: CASSVAGLAGAENEQFF. CDR3 nucleotides: TGTGCCAGCAGCGTAGCGGGACTAGCGGGGGCCGAGAATGAGCAGTTCTTC.

V is TRBV5-4 and J is TRBJ2-7; D is possibly TRBD2 (6 bases). Germline lookup yields CDR1 SGHNT and CDR2 YYREEE (reference sequence). This CDR3 is 14 amino acids long. V lost 0 bases and J lost 3, with 10 bases in between. The DNA for the CDR3 is TGTGCCAGCAGCTTGGGGGACTCCTTCTACGAGCAGTACTTC. Translation gives CASSLGDSFYEQYF.

The chain recombines TRBV19 with TRBJ1-1; D possibly corresponds to TRBD1 (5 bases). Germline CDR1 is LNHDA and CDR2 is SQIVND (reference sequence). This CDR3 contains 14 residues. Trimming left V 0 bases short and J 2 bases short, with 7 bases between. The CDR3 spells CASSIDGGNTEAFF. The DNA for the CDR3 is TGTGCCAGTAGTATAGACGGGGGAAACACTGAAGCTTTCTTT.

This chain uses TRBV27 with TRBJ2-7; D may be TRBD1 (7 bases). CDR3 length equals 13 residues. Per the germline V gene, CDR1 is MNHEY and CDR2 is SMNVEV (reference sequence). V lost 4 bases, J lost 4 bases, and 11 bases lay in between. The CDR3 loop reads CASSYQGGYEQYF. Written as DNA, the CDR3 is TGTGCCAGCAGTTATCAGGGGGGTTACGAGCAGTACTTC.

The count of this clone is one. V gene TRBV6-1 combines with J gene TRBJ2-5, with 7 positions matching TRBD1. The CDR3 is 17 residues long. Germline trimming cut 2 bases from V and 5 bases from J; bases unmatched to any gene: 14. The germline gives CDR1 MNHNS, CDR2 SASEGT. CDR3 residues: CASSESARGQGVETQYF. CDR3 DNA sequence: TGTGCCAGCAGTGAATCCGCCCGTGGTCAGGGGGTGGAGACCCAGTACTTC.